Shown below are 29 T cell receptor beta chains from a single sample sequenced in a study of CD39 and CD103 CD8 tumor-infiltrating T cells. Clones were read by immunoSEQ multiplex PCR, and TCRdb kept only the in-frame ones, dropping some. The repertoire holds over a thousand clones, with 65% to 80% as singletons. What was sequenced was CD39- CD103- CD8+ T cells sorted from the tumor. Described subset: CD103-CD39- double-negative CD45RA- CD8 T cells. Receptors originate from a human donor with ovarian cancer.

The rearrangement links TRBV19 to TRBJ2-1, with 8 bases aligning to TRBD2. The V and J ends lost 6 bases and 1 base, in that order; junction bases with no gene match: 8. The germline gives CDR1 LNHDA, CDR2 SQIVND (reference sequence). The CDR3 is 16 amino acids. In DNA, the CDR3 is TGTGCCAGTAGCCTGCAGGCGGGGGGATCCTACAATGAGCAGTTCTTC. As protein: CASSLQAGGSYNEQFF. The full variable domain, completed using reference TRBV19 and TRBJ2-1, is DGGITQSPKYLFRKEGQNVTLSCEQNLNHDAMYWYRQDPGQGLRLIYYSQIVNDFQKGDIAEGYSVSREKKESFPLTVTSAQKNPTAFYLCASSLQAGGSYNEQFFGPGTRLTVL.

This rearrangement joins TRBV10-3 to TRBJ1-1; perhaps TRBD1 as D (6 bases). In germline, CDR1 is ENHRY, CDR2 SYGVKD. This CDR3 is 12 amino acids long. Trimming left V 7 bases short and J 3 bases short, with 9 bases between. The CDR3 DNA reads as TGTGCCATCAAAAGGGGGGACACTGAAGCTTTCTTT. Its translation: CAIKRGDTEAFF.

The CDR3: CTRRKTYGYTF. The CDR3 nucleotides read TGCACCAGGCGAAAGACCTATGGCTACACCTTC. The V gene is TRBV1, the J gene TRBJ1-2. TRBV1 is designated a pseudogene. The CDR3 is 11 amino acids.

The count of this clone is one. The rearrangement joins TRBV4-2 to TRBJ2-1; the match to TRBD1 covers 8 bases. CDR3 length: 16 amino acids. In germline, CDR1 is LGHNA, CDR2 YNFKEQ. Trimming at V came to 4 bases and at J to 1 base, leaving 6 bases not matched to a gene. The CDR3: CASSPRWTGSYNEQFF. DNA of the CDR3: TGTGCCAGCAGCCCCCGGTGGACAGGGTCCTACAATGAGCAGTTCTTC.

The chain joins TRBV28 to TRBJ1-6; D is perhaps TRBD1 (6 bases). Trimming cost V 7 bases and J 0 bases, with 13 bases left between them. This CDR3 contains 16 residues. Germline V gene lookup returns CDR1 MDHEN and CDR2 SYDVKM. The CDR3, as DNA: TGTGCCAGCACCCTGGACAGTTTCTCCTATAATTCACCCCTCCACTTT. Protein sequence: CASTLDSFSYNSPLHF.

This chain joins TRBV9 and TRBJ1-3; D uncertain. CDR3 length equals 16 residues. V was pared by 3 bases and J by 0 bases, with 13 bases between. The germline gives CDR1 SGDLS, CDR2 YYNGEE. CDR3 DNA sequence: TGTGCCAGCAGCGCCCAGACAAGCGACTCTGGAAACACCATATATTTT. Encoded protein: CASSAQTSDSGNTIYF.

This sequence joins TRBV7-3 and TRBJ2-5; 8 positions agree with TRBD1. The CDR3 loop spans 16 amino acids. With V trimmed by 5 bases and J by 5 bases, 13 bases remained unmatched. Per the germline V gene, CDR1 is SGHTA and CDR2 is FQGTGA. The CDR3 is CASSPSSGGLGETQYF. In DNA, the CDR3 is TGTGCCAGCAGCCCCTCGTCAGGGGGCCTCGGGGAGACCCAGTACTTC.

The chain is built from TRBV6-5 and TRBJ2-1, with 11 bases lining up with TRBD2. J gave up 6 bases and V 8 bases, and 3 bases lay outside the gene matches. The CDR3 runs to 13 residues. Germline values: CDR1 MNHEY, CDR2 SVGAGI. The CDR3 nucleotides are TGTGCCAGCGGGACTAGCGGCGTCAATGAGCAGTTCTTC. It is translated as CASGTSGVNEQFF.

The chain couples TRBV27 to TRBJ2-2; TRBD2 matches 7 bases. Trimming removed 7 bases from V and 5 bases from J; junction bases left unmatched: 7. CDR3 length: 14 amino acids. Germline V CDR1 and CDR2: MNHEY, SMNVEV (reference sequence). CDR3 coding DNA: TGTGCCAGCATCGCCCCGGGGGGAACCGGGGAGCTGTTTTTT. Protein product: CASIAPGGTGELFF.

By its share, this clone is large. The gene calls are TRBV4-3 and TRBJ2-1, with D perhaps TRBD2 (5 bases). This CDR3 is built from 16 residues. V was cut by 1 base and J by 6 bases, with 16 bases left in between. Germline V CDR1 and CDR2: LGHNA, YSLEER. The CDR3 region has the DNA TGCGCCAGCAGCCAAGTGGTCGGGGTGTTGGGCAATGAGCAGTTCTTC. It yields the protein CASSQVVGVLGNEQFF.

The rearrangement links TRBV5-8 to TRBJ2-1, with D hard to call. Germline V CDR1 and CDR2: SGHTS, YDEGEE. V was pared by 3 bases and J by 0 bases, with 10 bases between. CDR3 length: 15 residues. CDR3 sequence reads: CASSSHPSSYNEQFF. For the CDR3, the DNA is TGTGCCAGCAGCTCGCACCCAAGCTCCTACAATGAGCAGTTCTTC.

This chain uses TRBV6-4 with TRBJ2-2; unclear D gene. Trimming pared 0 bases from V and 4 bases from J, leaving 6 bases between. Germline values: CDR1 MRHNA, CDR2 SNTAGT. The CDR3 is 14 amino acids. The CDR3 coding sequence is TGTGCCAGCAGTGACTCGATAGGCACCGGGGAGCTGTTTTTT. Its translation: CASSDSIGTGELFF.

This chain connects TRBV9 to TRBJ2-1; a possible D gene is TRBD2 (5 bases). The V gene lost 4 bases and the J gene lost 8 bases, with 22 bases spanning the gap. There are 16 residues in the CDR3. Germline V gives CDR1 SGDLS, CDR2 YYNGEE. Written as DNA, the CDR3 is TGTGCCAGCAGCCCAGACGGGAACCGACCTTGGGATGAGCAGTTCTTC. The encoded protein is CASSPDGNRPWDEQFF.

This clone showed up just a few times. The V call is TRBV4-1, the J call TRBJ2-3; TRBD1 might be the D (5 bases). This CDR3 region has 15 residues. Looked up from germline, CDR1 is MGHRA and CDR2 is YSYEKL. V was cut by 2 bases and J by 4 bases, with 13 bases left in between. Here the CDR3 reads CASSQRADNADTQYF. The CDR3 nucleotides are TGCGCCAGCAGCCAACGGGCGGACAACGCAGATACGCAGTATTTT.

The genes are TRBV5-5 and TRBJ2-7; TRBD1 agrees at 8 bases. V lost 4 bases and J lost 3; bases outside the gene matches: 15. This CDR3 spans 17 amino acids. Germline V gives CDR1 SGHKS, CDR2 YYEKEE (reference sequence). CDR3 nucleotides: TGTGCCAGCAGCCCCCCTATGGGCCAGGGGGCACACTACGAGCAGTACTTC. This gives the protein CASSPPMGQGAHYEQYF.

This clone has more than one count but fewer than ten. The chain couples TRBV6-6 to TRBJ2-3, with no clear D. Looked up from germline, CDR1 is MNHNY and CDR2 is SVGAGI (reference sequence). The CDR3 contains 14 residues. Trimming took 8 bases from V and 4 from J, leaving 16 bases between them. Written as DNA, the CDR3 is TGTGCCAGCTCCCTGTCCTGGCCCCCAGATACGCAGTATTTT. It is translated as CASSLSWPPDTQYF.

V and J are TRBV4-3 and TRBJ2-7; 9 nucleotides match TRBD2. The CDR3 runs to 21 residues. The ends lost 3 bases at V and 0 bases at J; junction bases unmatched: 21. Looked up from germline, CDR1 is LGHNA and CDR2 is YSLEER. The CDR3 DNA reads TGCGCCAGCAGCCACTACTCCCACCGAGTAGGCAGCGGGAGGAACTCCTACGAGCAGTACTTC. It translates to CASSHYSHRVGSGRNSYEQYF.

The genes are TRBV5-5 and TRBJ2-3, with a possible D match to TRBD2 (7 bases). The CDR3 runs to 15 residues. V was pared by 4 bases and J by 4 bases, with 16 bases between. Per germline, CDR1 SGHKS and CDR2 YYEKEE (reference sequence). The CDR3 coding sequence is TGTGCCAGCAGCCCTTGGGGGGGCACTGCAGATACGCAGTATTTT. Translating it yields CASSPWGGTADTQYF.

This chain joins TRBV9 and TRBJ1-2, with D possibly matching TRBD1 (6 bases). V was shortened by 3 bases and J by 4 bases, with 22 bases between the two germline ends. CDR3 length: 17 amino acids. Germline V CDR1 and CDR2: SGDLS, YYNGEE. The CDR3 DNA reads TGTGCCAGCAGCGGCAGTATAGCAGGGGACATTGGCTATGGCTACACCTTC. This codes for CASSGSIAGDIGYGYTF. The full variable domain, in which reference TRBV9 and TRBJ1-2 provide the parts outside the CDR3, is DSGVTQTPKHLITATGQRVTLRCSPRSGDLSVYWYQQSLDQGLQFLIQYYNGEERAKGNILERFSAQQFPDLHSELNLSSLELGDSALYFCASSGSIAGDIGYGYTFGSGTRLTVV.

The V gene is TRBV9, the J gene TRBJ2-1, with 9 nucleotides matching TRBD1. The trim removed 4 bases at V and 4 bases at J, leaving 3 bases unmatched. The CDR3 spans 14 residues. Germline V gene sequence: CDR1 SGDLS, CDR2 YYNGEE. The CDR3 nucleotides read TGTGCCAGCAGCATCGGACAGGGGTACAATGAGCAGTTCTTC. This gives the protein CASSIGQGYNEQFF.

V usage is TRBV7-3 and J usage is TRBJ1-1; D not resolved. Germline CDR1 reads SGHTA; CDR2 reads FQGTGA. The CDR3 has 12 residues. V gave up 2 bases and J gave up 6 bases, with 7 bases separating them. The CDR3 nucleotides are TGTGCCAGCAGCTTAGGAGACGCTGAAGCTTTCTTT. It translates to CASSLGDAEAFF.

This chain uses TRBV6-5 with TRBJ2-7; 7 bases match TRBD1. Germline trimming cut 5 bases from V and 1 base from J; bases unmatched to any gene: 8. The CDR3 is 15 residues long. Looked up from germline, CDR1 is MNHEY and CDR2 is SVGAGI. This chain's CDR3 is CASSGAGTESYEQYF. CDR3 in DNA: TGTGCCAGCAGTGGCGCCGGGACAGAGTCCTACGAGCAGTACTTC.

The chain recombines TRBV5-1 with TRBJ2-2; D gene unclear. Germline V gene data show CDR1 as SGHRS and CDR2 as YFSETQ. Trimming cost V 6 bases and J 6 bases, with 18 bases left between them. The CDR3 runs to 15 residues. The CDR3, as DNA: TGCGCCAGCACGTTGGATAGACAATCCCCCGGGGAGCTGTTTTTT. It specifies CASTLDRQSPGELFF.

CDR3 region: CSVEGNELPNTEAFF. CDR3 in DNA: TGCAGCGTTGAGGGGAATGAGTTGCCGAACACTGAAGCTTTCTTT. This chain uses TRBV29-1 with TRBJ1-1; D gene unclear. The CDR3 contains 15 residues. Looked up from germline, CDR1 is SQVTM and CDR2 is ANQGSEA. V lost 3 bases and J 1 base, leaving 15 bases between the germline ends.

The rearrangement uses TRBV6-5 and TRBJ1-6; possible D gene TRBD1, 6 bases. CDR3 length: 14 amino acids. The V gene's germline CDR1 is MNHEY and CDR2 SVGAGI. Between the trimmed V and J ends, which lost 6 bases and 6 bases, there was a span of 12 bases. Here the CDR3 reads CASRKTGRNSPLHF. DNA for the CDR3: TGTGCCAGCAGGAAGACAGGTCGTAATTCACCCCTCCACTTT.

The genes are TRBV13 and TRBJ2-3; weak D call: TRBD2 (7 bases). CDR1 and CDR2 (germline): PRHDT, FYEKMQ (reference sequence). Trimming pared 5 bases from V and 6 bases from J, leaving 27 bases between. The CDR3 spans 18 residues. The CDR3 protein is CASSPPAGALYWQDTQYF. The CDR3 DNA reads as TGTGCCAGCAGCCCCCCCGCGGGGGCCCTTTATTGGCAGGATACGCAGTATTTT.

The chain couples TRBV5-6 to TRBJ1-1; D is unclear. Germline assignment: CDR1 SGHDT and CDR2 YYEEEE. V lost 0 bases to trimming and J lost 0 bases, with 21 bases between them. The length of the CDR3 is 19 residues. CDR3 nucleotides: TGTGCCAGCAGCTTGGGGCGGGCAATTACTGGGGTCATGAACACTGAAGCTTTCTTT. Translation: CASSLGRAITGVMNTEAFF. The full variable domain, its missing parts supplied by reference TRBV5-6 and TRBJ1-1, is DAGVTQSPTHLIKTRGQQVTLRCSPKSGHDTVSWYQQALGQGPQFIFQYYEEEERQRGNFPDRFSGHQFPNYSSELNVNALLLGDSALYLCASSLGRAITGVMNTEAFFGQGTRLTVV.

The rearrangement links TRBV4-1 to TRBJ1-5; D gene uncertain. V lost 0 bases and J 4 bases, leaving 4 bases between the germline ends. Per the germline V gene, CDR1 is MGHRA and CDR2 is YSYEKL. The CDR3 is 13 amino acids. The CDR3 sequence is CASSQDLNQPQHF. In nucleotides, the CDR3 is TGCGCCAGCAGCCAAGATCTAAATCAGCCCCAGCATTTT.

A few counts support this clone. The chain combines TRBV30 with TRBJ2-7, with D unresolved. V was shortened by 0 bases and J by 5 bases, with 2 bases between the two germline ends. There are 10 residues in the CDR3. Per germline, CDR1 GTSNPN and CDR2 SVGIG (reference sequence). The DNA for the CDR3 is TGTGCCTGGAGTGTCCACGAGCAGTACTTC. It translates to CAWSVHEQYF. Full variable domain (rest looked up from reference TRBV30 and TRBJ2-7): SQTIHQWPATLVQPVGSPLSLECTVEGTSNPNLYWYRQAAGRGLQLLFYSVGIGQISSEVPQNLSASRPQDRQFILSSKKLLLSDSGFYLCAWSVHEQYFGPGTRLTVT.